Listed below are T cell receptor beta chains from one sample, sequenced in a study of T cell responses to AZD1222 COVID-19 vaccine. Produced via immunoSEQ multiplex PCR; TCRdb's table is partial and in-frame only. The repertoire holds about 160,000 clones, 91% seen once, with 3.8% in the top ten. The sequences come from peripheral blood, collected 28 days after the second AZD1222 dose. Receptor source: an adult who received the AZD1222 COVID-19 vaccine. The CDR3 runs from the conserved cysteine through the conserved F or W. D genes are given only for firm matches. Part of the rows lack a size; the others show once, few, many or a class for expanded clones.

>TRBV24-1|.|TRBJ2-1|.
CATSDPRVYYNEQFF
TGTGCCACCAGTGATCCCCGGGTCTACTACAATGAGCAGTTCTTC
>TRBV19|.|TRBJ2-7|TRBD1
CASSSTGTGIYEQYF
TGTGCCAGTAGTAGTACCGGGACAGGGATCTACGAGCAGTACTTC
>TRBV24-1|.|TRBJ1-3|TRBD1
CATSDTRTGSGNTIYF
TGTGCCACCAGTGATACCAGGACAGGGTCTGGAAACACCATATATTTT
>TRBV7-8|once|TRBJ2-1|.
CASSSQPPGIHNEQFF
TGTGCCAGCAGCTCCCAGCCACCTGGTATCCACAATGAGCAGTTCTTC
>TRBV2|once|TRBJ2-7|.
CASSEGGGVDYEQYF
TGTGCCAGCAGTGAAGGGGGGGGCGTCGACTACGAGCAGTACTTC
>TRBV6-4|.|TRBJ1-1|.
CASSEGRDTEAFF
TGTGCCAGCAGTGAGGGCAGGGACACTGAAGCTTTCTTT
>TRBV5-1|few|TRBJ2-1|.
CASSPVEGGSSYNEQFF
TGCGCCAGCAGCCCGGTTGAGGGTGGGAGCTCCTACAATGAGCAGTTCTTC
>TRBV4-1|few|TRBJ1-1|TRBD1
CASSQQGAGNTEAFF
TGCGCCAGCAGCCAACAGGGGGCCGGGAACACTGAAGCTTTCTTT
>TRBV7-3|.|TRBJ2-3|TRBD2
CASRTSGRDTQYF
TGTGCCAGTAGGACTAGCGGGAGGGATACGCAGTATTTT
>TRBV6-5|.|TRBJ2-7|TRBD1
CASSLDRGSYEQYF
TGTGCCAGCAGCCTGGACAGGGGCTCCTACGAGCAGTACTTC
>TRBV7-9|.|TRBJ2-7|.
CASSPSGKSTYEQYF
TGTGCCAGCAGCCCATCTGGGAAATCGACCTACGAGCAGTACTTC
>TRBV29-1|.|TRBJ2-7|.
CSVALLTTHEQYF
TGCAGCGTTGCACTGCTCACTACCCACGAGCAGTACTTC
>TRBV30|.|TRBJ2-7|.
CAWNFRVGAYEQYF
TGTGCCTGGAATTTCCGGGTAGGCGCCTACGAGCAGTACTTC
>TRBV28|few|TRBJ1-2|.
CASSFQRGGNYGYTF
TGTGCCAGCAGTTTTCAGAGGGGGGGTAACTATGGCTACACCTTC
>TRBV27|.|TRBJ2-7|TRBD2
CASSSPGTNSYEQYF
TGTGCCAGCAGTTCCCCGGGGACTAATTCCTACGAGCAGTACTTC
>TRBV5-1|.|TRBJ1-1|.
CASSLAVTGGMNTEAFF
TGCGCCAGCAGCTTGGCCGTCACAGGAGGGATGAACACTGAAGCTTTCTTT
>TRBV7-9|.|TRBJ2-7|.
CASILVSRSRNYEQYF
TGTGCCAGCATCCTCGTTTCTAGGTCAAGAAACTACGAGCAGTACTTC